This TCR beta chain was identified in a study of blood T cell repertoires in COVID-19. The repertoire was sequenced with immunoSEQ multiplex PCR; TCRdb's copy has only in-frame clones and lacks some. The sample contains around 160,000 clones, 80% to 90% of which appear only once. V lost 7 bases to trimming and J lost 9 bases, with 10 bases between them. Per the germline V gene, CDR1 is MDHEN and CDR2 is SYDVKM. The CDR3 consists of 12 residues. V and J are TRBV28 and TRBJ1-6; maybe TRBD1 (6 bases). The sample taken for sequencing was peripheral blood. The clonotype was recovered from a man between 60 and 70 years old with acute or convalescent COVID-19. The CDR3 is CASKGGGSPLHF. Written as DNA, the CDR3 is TGTGCCAGCAAGGGAGGGGGTTCACCCCTCCACTTT.